This passage covers 2 T cell receptor beta chains from one sample sequenced in a study of prognosis after radiotherapy for stage I lung cancer. From genomic DNA, TCR beta CDR3 was amplified by two-round multiplex PCR. During first-round PCR, primers specific to each TRBV and TRBJ gene were used. In TCRdb, the multiplex PCR reads were re-called with MiXCR into one record per CDR3 protein. The sample consists of under 20,000 distinct CDR3 sequences, around 40% of them appearing once. Sequenced here: PBMCs, sampled before or after stereotactic body radiation therapy (not recorded which). Receptor source: a donor aged 50 or older with non-small cell lung cancer.

The gene calls are TRBV12-3 or TRBV12-4 and TRBJ2-2, with D tentatively TRBD1 (5 bases). This CDR3 is built from 17 residues. The germline V and J ends were trimmed by 3 bases and 0 bases, with 14 bases remaining between them. Here the CDR3 DNA reads TGTGCCAGCAGTTTTGACGTGGGGCGGCCGAACACCGGGGAGCTGTTTTTT. Translating it yields CASSFDVGRPNTGELFF.

On this clonotype: A read error is the likely source, as a far larger clone sits one nucleotide away. This CDR3 is missing its conserved last phenylalanine or tryptophan, likely due to a read error. This chain connects TRBV19 to TRBJ2-5, with D perhaps matching TRBD2 (6 bases). The J call may be wrong; the DNA end is better matched by TRBJ2-1. The length of the CDR3 is 13 residues. The germline V gene encodes CDR1 LNHDA and CDR2 SQIVND (reference sequence). The DNA for the CDR3 is TGTGCCAGTAGTATGGGACTCGTACGTGAGCAGTTCTTA. Its protein is CASSMGLVREQFL.